A single sample is the source of the 19 T cell receptor beta chains below, sequenced in a study of spatial heterogeneity in lung cancer. Time point defined: sample taken at primary tumor resection. MiXCR, run by TCRdb on the 5' RACE reads, gives a single entry per CDR3 protein. The sample has approximately 9,000 distinct CDR3 sequences, approximately 4.5% seen once. The input for sequencing was PBMCs, taken at surgery. The receptors come from a male donor with early-stage non-small cell lung cancer.

This clonotype was seen repeatedly, ten times or more. The chain is built from TRBV5-1 and TRBJ2-7; weak D call: TRBD1 (7 bases). The germline V gene encodes CDR1 SGHRS and CDR2 YFSETQ. Trimming removed 2 bases at V and 5 bases at J, with 11 bases between. The CDR3 is 13 amino acids. CDR3: CASSFRRGDEQYF. DNA for the CDR3: TGCGCCAGCAGCTTTCGCAGGGGGGACGAGCAGTACTTC.

This clonotype was picked up many times. V is TRBV5-4 and J is TRBJ2-3, with a weak D call TRBD2 (5 bases). The length of the CDR3 is 15 residues. Trimming left V 0 bases short and J 4 bases short, with 12 bases between. Germline V gene sequence: CDR1 SGHNT, CDR2 YYREEE (reference sequence). CDR3 region: CASSLGERGSDTQYF. CDR3 in DNA: TGTGCCAGCAGCTTGGGGGAGAGAGGGTCAGATACGCAGTATTTT. The full variable domain, its missing parts supplied by reference TRBV5-4 and TRBJ2-3, is ETGVTQSPTHLIKTRGQQVTLRCSSQSGHNTVSWYQQALGQGPQFIFQYYREEENGRGNFPPRFSGLQFPNYSSELNVNALELDDSALYLCASSLGERGSDTQYFGPGTRLTVL.

This clonotype was recorded many times. The rearrangement joins TRBV4-3 to TRBJ1-2, with a possible D match to TRBD1 (5 bases). Trimming cost V 0 bases and J 5 bases, with 10 bases left between them. The CDR3 sequence is 14 residues long. From germline, CDR1 is LGHNA and CDR2 YSLEER. For the CDR3, the DNA is TGCGCCAGCAGCCAAGATAGCAGGGCGTATGGCTACACCTTC. Its protein product is CASSQDSRAYGYTF.

In its sample, this clonotype was seen many times. This sequence joins TRBV4-3 and TRBJ2-2; D not certain. This CDR3 has 16 residues. The V and J ends lost 1 base and 6 bases respectively, with 15 bases between them. Looked up from germline, CDR1 is LGHNA and CDR2 is YSLEER. The CDR3 reads CASSQVISSLAGELFF. CDR3 DNA sequence: TGCGCCAGCAGCCAAGTAATATCCAGTTTGGCCGGGGAGCTGTTTTTT.

This clonotype was observed at least ten times. The V gene is TRBV11-2, the J gene TRBJ2-1, with 7 nucleotides matching TRBD2. The CDR3 is made up of 15 amino acids. Looked up from germline, CDR1 is SGHAT and CDR2 is FQNNGV. V trimming: 5 bases; J trimming: 4 bases; junction bases outside the gene matches: 8. The CDR3 reads CASSAQGEGYNEQFF. CDR3 sequence (DNA): TGTGCCAGCAGCGCGCAAGGGGAGGGTTACAATGAGCAGTTCTTC.

The chain combines TRBV30 with TRBJ1-5; 10 positions match TRBD1. Trimming took 4 bases from V and 7 from J; bases not matched to a gene: 10. The CDR3 length is 15 residues. From germline, CDR1 is GTSNPN and CDR2 SVGIG (reference sequence). The CDR3 sequence is CAWNKGQGTGQPQHF. The DNA for the CDR3 is TGTGCCTGGAATAAGGGACAGGGGACCGGCCAGCCCCAGCATTTT.

By sample share, this clonotype is medium-sized (0.01 to 0.1%). The chain links TRBV20-1 to TRBJ2-7, with TRBD2 matching over 8 bases. Germline lookup yields CDR1 DFQATT and CDR2 SNEGSKA (reference sequence). The CDR3 is 14 residues long. V shed 3 bases and J 3 bases; nucleotides not matched to a gene: 7. The CDR3 is CSARDGTRDYEQYV. Here the CDR3 DNA reads TGCAGTGCTAGGGACGGGACTAGGGACTACGAGCAGTACGTC.

This clonotype was seen at least ten times. The V gene is TRBV9, the J gene TRBJ1-1; no clear D gene. Between the trimmed V and J ends, which lost 3 bases and 1 base, there was a span of 7 bases. Germline V gene sequence: CDR1 SGDLS, CDR2 YYNGEE. The CDR3 spans 13 residues. The DNA of the CDR3 is TGTGCCAGCAGCGACGGATGGAACACTGAAGCTTTCTTT. Translated, it gives CASSDGWNTEAFF.

This clonotype was recorded at least ten times. The chain couples TRBV6-2 or TRBV6-3 to TRBJ1-1; possible D gene TRBD1, 6 bases. This CDR3 contains 15 residues. Per germline, CDR1 MNHEY and CDR2 SVGEGT. V lost 6 bases and J 3 bases, leaving 17 bases between the germline ends. This CDR3 reads CASRPPTGYDTEAFF. The CDR3 nucleotides are TGTGCCAGCAGACCCCCTACAGGGTATGACACTGAAGCTTTCTTT.

This clonotype came up many times. The chain uses TRBV6-2 or TRBV6-3 and TRBJ2-4; TRBD2 matches 8 bases. The germline V gene encodes CDR1 MNHEY and CDR2 SVGEGT. The CDR3 runs to 15 residues. Trimming took 8 bases from V and 3 from J; bases not matched to a gene: 9. CDR3 loop: CASARLAIGKNIQYF. The CDR3, as DNA: TGTGCCAGCGCCCGACTAGCGATTGGCAAAAACATTCAGTACTTC.

This clonotype was detected many times. The chain combines TRBV5-1 with TRBJ1-1; TRBD1 matches 7 bases. The CDR3 is 14 residues long. The germline V gene encodes CDR1 SGHRS and CDR2 YFSETQ. Trimming cost V 6 bases and J 3 bases; bases outside gene matches: 8. CDR3 DNA: TGCGCCAGCACCGGGGACAGAATGGACACTGAAGCTTTCTTT. Its translation: CASTGDRMDTEAFF.

The chain is built from TRBV2 and TRBJ1-4; 7 bases map to TRBD1. The V segment lost 4 bases and the J segment 10 bases; nucleotides outside the gene matches: 0. The germline V gene encodes CDR1 SNHLY and CDR2 FYNNEI. This CDR3 has 11 amino acids. CDR3 amino acids: CASSAGGKLFF. The CDR3 DNA reads as TGTGCCAGCAGTGCAGGGGGAAAACTGTTTTTT.

This clonotype showed up many times. The rearrangement links TRBV9 to TRBJ2-1; D is undetermined. CDR1 is SGDLS, CDR2 YYNGEE, per germline. V lost 0 bases, J lost 2 bases, and 9 bases lay in between. The CDR3 length is 15 residues. The CDR3 DNA follows: TGTGCCAGCAGCGTAGATGGAACAACCTACAATGAGCAGTTCTTC. Translated: CASSVDGTTYNEQFF.

This clonotype was seen many times. The J gene is TRBJ1-6, the V gene TRBV7-9; TRBD1 aligns across 7 bases. V trimming: 5 bases; J trimming: 6 bases; junction bases outside the gene matches: 4. The germline gives CDR1 SEHNR, CDR2 FQNEAQ (reference sequence). This CDR3 contains 14 residues. CDR3 amino acids: CASSAGQSNSPLHF. DNA of the CDR3: TGTGCCAGCAGCGCGGGACAGAGTAATTCACCCCTCCACTTT.

Of note for this clonotype: A much larger clone lies one base from this, so it may be a read error. This chain uses TRBV20-1 with TRBJ1-6; D is possibly TRBD1 (6 bases). V shed 3 bases and J shed 10 bases, with 16 bases lying between them. CDR3 length: 14 residues. Germline CDR1 and CDR2: DFQATT and SNEGSKA (reference sequence). The CDR3 spells CSASPYRVESPLHF. In nucleotides, the CDR3 is TGCAGTGCTAGCCCCTACAGGGTTGAATCACCCCTCCACTTT.

This clonotype has more than one count but fewer than ten. This chain links TRBV3-1 with TRBJ2-7; TRBD1 matches at 9 bases. Germline CDR1 and CDR2: LGHDT and YNNKEL (reference sequence). V shed 1 base, J shed 4 bases, and the junction held 8 bases outside the gene matches. This CDR3 has 16 amino acids. The CDR3 loop is CASSQGRPGQGYEQYF. The CDR3 DNA sequence: TGTGCCAGCAGCCAAGGACGACCGGGACAGGGTTACGAGCAGTACTTC.

By sample fraction, this clonotype is medium-sized. The V and J genes are TRBV20-1 and TRBJ1-6; D uncertain. The CDR3 totals 14 residues. V lost 6 bases to trimming and J lost 10 bases, with 19 bases between them. Per the germline V gene, CDR1 is DFQATT and CDR2 is SNEGSKA (reference sequence). CDR3 nucleotide sequence: TGCAGTGCCCCTCCTCCCTTAGGAGGCTCACCCCTCCACTTT. The encoded protein is CSAPPPLGGSPLHF.

This clonotype was detected many times. This sequence joins TRBV19 and TRBJ2-1; 7 nucleotides align to TRBD1. CDR1 is LNHDA, CDR2 SQIVND, per germline (reference sequence). V was clipped by 1 base and J by 10 bases; unmatched bases: 1. This CDR3 is 12 amino acids long. Here the CDR3 reads CASSIGGQEQFF. The DNA of the CDR3 is TGTGCCAGTAGTATAGGGGGACAGGAGCAGTTCTTC. Based on the CDR3 plus reference TRBV19 and TRBJ2-1, the full variable domain is DGGITQSPKYLFRKEGQNVTLSCEQNLNHDAMYWYRQDPGQGLRLIYYSQIVNDFQKGDIAEGYSVSREKKESFPLTVTSAQKNPTAFYLCASSIGGQEQFFGPGTRLTVL.

Ten or more counts support this clonotype. V gene TRBV7-2 combines with J gene TRBJ2-5; 9 nucleotides align to TRBD2. CDR3 length: 13 amino acids. Trimming at V came to 3 bases and at J to 5 bases, leaving 1 base not matched to a gene. Germline values: CDR1 SGHTA, CDR2 FQGNSA. CDR3 residues: CASSFGLAETQYF. DNA for the CDR3: TGTGCCAGCAGCTTCGGACTAGCGGAGACCCAGTACTTC.